The 24 T cell receptor beta chains below all came from one sample that was sequenced in a study of T-cell memory formation after mild COVID-19. TCRdb passed the 5' RACE reads through MiXCR, listing each CDR3 protein once. The table lists 400,000 to 450,000 distinct CDR3 sequences, roughly 18% of them singletons. What was sequenced was PBMCs or a T cell subset sorted from them (not recorded which). The receptors originated from a man aged 18 to 30 who had mild COVID-19 (a few samples of this study predate the infection). Cell type and time point are not known.

The DNA for the CDR3 is TGTGCCAGCAGCCCTACGGACAGGGCGGCTTTCTTT. Its protein product is CASSPTDRAAFF. The rearrangement links TRBV21-1 to TRBJ1-1; TRBD1, the D gene given by the table, was not confirmed from the DNA. TRBV21-1 is a documented pseudogene. The CDR3 sequence is 12 residues long.

V usage is TRBV27 and J usage is TRBJ2-1; 10 bases line up with TRBD2. The junction had 18 bases not matched to a gene; V was cut back by 2 bases and J by 8 bases. The CDR3 extends over 19 amino acids. Germline values: CDR1 MNHEY, CDR2 SMNVEV (reference sequence). DNA of the CDR3: TGTGCCAGCAGTTTAAGTCCCATGCTAGCGGGGGCCGGGAACCATGAGCAGTTCTTC. It encodes CASSLSPMLAGAGNHEQFF.

This clonotype was counted a few times. The chain combines TRBV12-3 or TRBV12-4 with TRBJ1-4, with 8 bases identical to TRBD1. The CDR3 loop spans 14 amino acids. The V segment lost 3 bases and the J segment 8 bases; nucleotides outside the gene matches: 5. The CDR3 nucleotides read TGTGCCAGCAGTTTCAGGGGGCTTGGGGAAAAACTGTTTTTT. Protein: CASSFRGLGEKLFF.

Ten or more counts support this clonotype. This chain uses TRBV7-9 with TRBJ2-1; possible D gene TRBD1, 6 bases. This CDR3 has 13 amino acids. From germline, CDR1 is SEHNR and CDR2 FQNEAQ (reference sequence). The V end lost 5 bases, the J end lost 6 bases, and 11 bases lay between the germline ends. The CDR3 DNA reads as TGTGCCAGCAGCGCCACAGGGCCCAATGAGCAGTTCTTC. Protein sequence: CASSATGPNEQFF.

V usage is TRBV6-2 or TRBV6-3 and J usage is TRBJ1-2, with D maybe TRBD1 (6 bases). CDR3 length equals 12 residues. Germline CDR1 and CDR2: MNHEY and SVGEGT. V gave up 6 bases and J gave up 6 bases, with 11 bases separating them. The CDR3 sequence is CASRANRDGYTF. As DNA, the CDR3 is TGTGCCAGCAGAGCGAACAGGGATGGCTACACCTTC.

This clonotype was seen a few times. Here the CDR3 reads CATSRERGPDTQYF. The CDR3 DNA reads TGTGCCACCAGCAGAGAGAGGGGCCCAGATACGCAGTATTTT. The gene calls are TRBV15 and TRBJ2-3; TRBD1 or TRBD2 may be the D gene (5 bases each). The CDR3 totals 14 residues. Germline V gene lookup returns CDR1 LNHNV and CDR2 YYDKDF (reference sequence). Trimming took off 0 bases at V and 4 bases at J, with 8 bases between the two ends.

This chain uses TRBV5-1 with TRBJ2-2; D not resolved. Germline V gene lookup returns CDR1 SGHRS and CDR2 YFSETQ. This CDR3 comprises 14 residues. V was shortened by 1 base and J by 3 bases, with 7 bases between the two germline ends. DNA for the CDR3: TGCGCCAGCAGCTTGCAACCCGACACCGGGGAGCTGTTTTTT. This encodes CASSLQPDTGELFF.

A single count supports this clonotype. This rearrangement joins TRBV29-1 to TRBJ1-1; tentatively, D is TRBD1 (5 bases). The V and J ends lost 6 bases and 5 bases respectively, with 13 bases between them. The CDR3 runs 12 residues. Germline V gives CDR1 SQVTM, CDR2 ANQGSEA. In DNA, the CDR3 is TGCAGCGTCGGGACTTCGTGGACTGAAGCTTTCTTT. Its protein is CSVGTSWTEAFF.

In its sample, this clonotype was seen a few times. The V and J genes are TRBV4-2 and TRBJ1-2, with 8 bases lining up with TRBD1. V shed 0 bases and J 8 bases; nucleotides not matched to a gene: 5. Germline V gene sequence: CDR1 LGHNA, CDR2 YNFKEQ. The length of the CDR3 is 14 residues. In DNA form, the CDR3 reads TGTGCCAGCAGCCAAGAGGACAGGGACGAGGGCTACACCTTC. Encoded protein: CASSQEDRDEGYTF.

By sample fraction, this clonotype is medium-sized. This chain connects TRBV7-2 to TRBJ2-1; D is possibly TRBD1 (6 bases). Germline CDR1 SGHTA, CDR2 FQGNSA. Trimming took off 3 bases at V and 1 base at J, with 10 bases between the two ends. This CDR3 is 15 amino acids long. The CDR3 coding sequence is TGTGCCAGCAGCTTGGGGGCTCAATCCTACAATGAGCAGTTCTTC. It specifies CASSLGAQSYNEQFF.

This clonotype was recorded at least ten times. This chain uses TRBV30 with TRBJ2-1, with 7 bases identical to TRBD1. The V gene's germline CDR1 is GTSNPN and CDR2 SVGIG (reference sequence). CDR3 length: 15 amino acids. The trim removed 4 bases at V and 4 bases at J, leaving 10 bases unmatched. CDR3 sequence: CAWKVRDRIYNEQFF. The DNA of the CDR3 is TGTGCCTGGAAAGTTAGGGACAGAATATACAATGAGCAGTTCTTC.

This clonotype was counted only a few times. The V call is TRBV5-1, the J call TRBJ2-1; D call uncertain. The germline CDR1 and CDR2 sequences are SGHRS and YFSETQ. This CDR3 is built from 16 residues. V was pared by 1 base and J by 5 bases, with 16 bases between. The CDR3 bases are TGCGCCAGCAGCTTGTATATCCCACCTAGTAACAATGAGCAGTTCTTC. This gives the protein CASSLYIPPSNNEQFF.

The rearrangement uses TRBV2 and TRBJ2-1; unclear D gene. The germline V and J ends were trimmed by 8 bases and 8 bases, with 13 bases remaining between them. Germline V CDR1 and CDR2: SNHLY, FYNNEI. The CDR3 contains 12 residues. The CDR3: CASHGDGDEQFF. The CDR3 DNA is TGTGCCAGCCACGGAGATGGCGATGAGCAGTTCTTC.

The chain joins TRBV6-2 or TRBV6-3 to TRBJ2-3; D is possibly TRBD2 (5 bases). Germline-derived CDR1 and CDR2 are MNHEY and SVGEGT. This CDR3 has 14 amino acids. Trimming took 8 bases from V and 6 from J, leaving 18 bases between them. DNA for the CDR3: TGTGCCAGCGCCCTACTTCTTACTAGGGATACGCAGTATTTT. It codes for CASALLLTRDTQYF.

This chain joins TRBV18 and TRBJ1-1, with D perhaps TRBD1 (6 bases). This CDR3 spans 15 amino acids. V dropped 3 bases and J dropped 0 bases, with 11 bases sitting between them. Germline V gene sequence: CDR1 KGHSH, CDR2 LQKENI. CDR3 coding DNA: TGTGCCAGCTCACCCAAGGACAGTTTGAACACTGAAGCTTTCTTT. Protein product: CASSPKDSLNTEAFF.

This clonotype was counted once. The chain carries TRBV3-1 and TRBJ1-5; 10 bases are shared with TRBD1. CDR1 is LGHDT, CDR2 YNNKEL, per germline (reference sequence). V was clipped by 4 bases and J by 0 bases; unmatched bases: 6. The CDR3 extends over 17 amino acids. The DNA for the CDR3 is TGTGCCAGCAGCCGACCGGGACAGGGGTATAGCAATCAGCCCCAGCATTTT. This gives the protein CASSRPGQGYSNQPQHF.

This clonotype showed up just a few times. V usage is TRBV3-1 and J usage is TRBJ2-7, with D tentatively TRBD2 (6 bases). The CDR3 runs to 12 residues. V was pared by 6 bases and J by 2 bases, with 8 bases between. Germline values: CDR1 LGHDT, CDR2 YNNKEL (reference sequence). CDR3 amino acids: CASSWTTYEQYF. CDR3 in DNA: TGTGCCAGCAGTTGGACTACCTACGAGCAGTACTTC.

The chain recombines TRBV12-3 or TRBV12-4 with TRBJ2-3; D is perhaps TRBD2 (6 bases). This CDR3 is 14 amino acids long. V dropped 4 bases and J dropped 6 bases, with 14 bases sitting between them. This CDR3 is CASSSGVRVDTQYF. The CDR3, as DNA: TGTGCCAGCAGTTCGGGAGTTCGCGTGGATACGCAGTATTTT.

V gene TRBV20-1 combines with J gene TRBJ1-2, with 8 positions matching TRBD1. Germline assignment: CDR1 DFQATT and CDR2 SNEGSKA (reference sequence). The CDR3 contains 15 residues. The V gene end was trimmed by 6 bases and the J gene end by 6 bases; junction bases not matched to a gene: 15. The CDR3 region is CSAARGQGAGNGYTF. Here the CDR3 DNA reads TGCAGTGCCGCCCGGGGGCAGGGGGCGGGCAATGGCTACACCTTC.

There are many counts of this clonotype. The chain recombines TRBV5-1 with TRBJ2-7; D possibly corresponds to TRBD1 (6 bases). From germline, CDR1 is SGHRS and CDR2 YFSETQ. V was pared by 3 bases and J by 5 bases, with 12 bases between. This CDR3 region has 13 residues. The CDR3 loop is CASSSGYRDEQYF. The CDR3, as DNA: TGCGCCAGCAGCTCTGGTTACAGGGACGAGCAGTACTTC.

The chain employs TRBV5-1 and TRBJ1-1; 7 bases align to TRBD1. The germline V gene encodes CDR1 SGHRS and CDR2 YFSETQ. There are 14 residues in the CDR3. With 0 bases clipped from V and 4 bases from J, the junction kept 3 bases outside the gene matches. The CDR3, as DNA: TGCGCCAGCAGCTTGGAGACAGGGACCACTGAAGCTTTCTTT. Translating gives CASSLETGTTEAFF. The full variable domain, in which reference TRBV5-1 and TRBJ1-1 provide the parts outside the CDR3, is KAGVTQTPRYLIKTRGQQVTLSCSPISGHRSVSWYQQTPGQGLQFLFEYFSETQRNKGNFPGRFSGRQFSNSRSEMNVSTLELGDSALYLCASSLETGTTEAFFGQGTRLTVV.

This chain connects TRBV20-1 to TRBJ1-5, with 7 bases matching TRBD1. Germline V gene lookup returns CDR1 DFQATT and CDR2 SNEGSKA (reference sequence). CDR3 length: 14 amino acids. Trimming cost V 5 bases and J 2 bases; bases outside gene matches: 6. The CDR3 DNA sequence: TGCAGTGCTCGTACAGGGGACGGCAATCAGCCCCAGCATTTT. Translation gives CSARTGDGNQPQHF.

This clonotype was counted many times. The chain recombines TRBV7-2 with TRBJ1-1; maybe TRBD1 (5 bases). The V end was cut by 6 bases, the J end by 1 base, with 9 bases between. The CDR3 totals 13 residues. Germline V CDR1 and CDR2: SGHTA, FQGNSA. The CDR3, as DNA: TGTGCCAGCAGTTCAGGGCAGAACACTGAAGCTTTCTTT. Translating gives CASSSGQNTEAFF. Complete variable domain (other parts from reference TRBV7-2 and TRBJ1-1): GAGVSQSPSNKVTEKGKDVELRCDPISGHTALYWYRQSLGQGLEFLIYFQGNSAPDKSGLPSDRFSAERTGGSVSTLTIQRTQQEDSAVYLCASSSGQNTEAFFGQGTRLTVV.

This clonotype was seen a few times. The J gene is TRBJ1-5, the V gene TRBV7-8; TRBD1 matches 10 bases. Germline V gene sequence: CDR1 SGHVS, CDR2 FQNEAQ. The CDR3 is 17 amino acids. Trimming removed 5 bases from V and 6 bases from J; junction bases left unmatched: 13. CDR3 sequence (DNA): TGTGCCAGCAGCCCCACCCCGACAGGGGGCTCGAGTCAGCCCCAGCATTTT. Protein product: CASSPTPTGGSSQPQHF.